These T cell receptor beta chains were read from a single sample in a study of T cells after yellow fever vaccination. TCRdb reprocessed the 5' RACE reads via MiXCR and lists one record per CDR3 protein. The table shows 550,000 or so distinct CDR3 sequences, with around 21% occurring only once. The sequencing used PBMCs, collected 15 days after the yellow fever booster vaccination. These receptors all come from a man under 40 who received the YFV17D yellow fever vaccine. Both conserved end residues are part of each CDR3. Clone size appears in some rows only: once, few, many, or a class for an expanded clone.

clone_size: -; v_call: TRBV10-3; cdr3_aa: CAITPEGTRGLEQYF
clone_size: -; v_call: TRBV19; cdr3_aa: CASTLADSYNEQFF
clone_size: -; v_call: TRBV7-6; cdr3_aa: CASGLVGTGLYEQYF
clone_size: -; v_call: TRBV27; cdr3_aa: CASSPLGTQGGKEQFF
clone_size: -; v_call: TRBV4-3; cdr3_aa: CASSQGTGATYEQYF
clone_size: -; v_call: TRBV11-2; cdr3_aa: CASSSSPLAKNIQYF
clone_size: -; v_call: TRBV12-3/TRBV12-4; cdr3_aa: CASSPWGRNNGGYGYTF
clone_size: few; v_call: TRBV4-1; cdr3_aa: CASSQEGVGGNIQYF
clone_size: -; v_call: TRBV4-3; cdr3_aa: CASSQGASGSSYNEQFF
clone_size: -; v_call: TRBV9; cdr3_aa: CASSGPGPSYSQYF
clone_size: -; v_call: TRBV4-3; cdr3_aa: CASSRGDSNTGELFF
clone_size: few; v_call: TRBV5-4; cdr3_aa: CASSSDVIRNSGANVLTF
clone_size: few; v_call: TRBV20-1; cdr3_aa: CSARRREGTQYF
clone_size: few; v_call: TRBV4-2; cdr3_aa: CASSQDRGVWETQYF
clone_size: few; v_call: TRBV5-1; cdr3_aa: CASSRRGSGNTYQETQYF
clone_size: few; v_call: TRBV4-3; cdr3_aa: CASSQDTQNPYEQYF
clone_size: few; v_call: TRBV6-2/TRBV6-3; cdr3_aa: CASSYVRDVGPGSYGAYEQYF
clone_size: -; v_call: TRBV12-3/TRBV12-4; cdr3_aa: CASSLAYGLDGQIIQSSYNEQFF